This is a list of T cell receptor beta chains from one sample in a study of T cell responses to AZD1222 COVID-19 vaccine. The repertoire was sequenced with immunoSEQ multiplex PCR; TCRdb's copy has only in-frame clones and lacks some. This sample yields 150,000 to 200,000 clones, of which around 92% are seen a single time; 9.2% belongs to the top ten. Sequenced here: peripheral blood, sampled on day 0 of AZD1222 vaccination. Source of these receptors: an adult in good health. Both conserved end residues are part of each CDR3. Fields, in order: clone size, J gene, CDR3 length, V gene, CDR3 protein. Expanded clones get a size class; other rows say once, few or many, or leave the size out.

>.|TRBJ1-2|12|TRBV5-6
CASSAGGYGYTF
>.|TRBJ2-5|16|TRBV24-1
CATSDFRPPGLQTQYF
>.|TRBJ1-3|13|TRBV27
CASRPGSGNTIYF
>.|TRBJ2-5|17|TRBV7-9
CASSILAPGQGQETQYF
>few|TRBJ1-1|14|TRBV9
CASSAGGSGTEAFF
>.|TRBJ2-2|12|TRBV18
CASSRDTGELFF
>.|TRBJ2-7|16|TRBV6-5
CASSYSAGGVSYEQYF
>.|TRBJ2-1|15|TRBV24-1
CATSDSGTGGNEQFF
>.|TRBJ2-2|16|TRBV5-6
CASSLRAGGYTGELFF
>.|TRBJ2-7|11|TRBV27
CASRAGFEQYF
>.|TRBJ1-4|15|TRBV27
CASSTLTGINEKLFF
>.|TRBJ2-7|15|TRBV5-4
CASSLGTFSSYEQYF
>.|TRBJ1-1|15|TRBV7-6
CASSFLTGEGTEAFF
>.|TRBJ2-1|14|TRBV9
CASSVGTGSNEQFF
>.|TRBJ2-7|14|TRBV5-1
CASSQGQGAYEQYF
>.|TRBJ2-7|16|TRBV7-9
CASSREAGGFPGEQYF
>once|TRBJ1-1|15|TRBV19
CASSKWDRGRTEAFF
>.|TRBJ1-1|15|TRBV6-5
CASRSQGGGDTEAFF
>once|TRBJ2-3|16|TRBV6-2/TRBV6-3
CASSYFRGRGSDTQYF
>.|TRBJ1-5|15|TRBV10-2
CASSESSAINQPQHF
>.|TRBJ2-1|15|TRBV5-4
CASSNLDWGDHEQFF
>.|TRBJ2-5|12|TRBV5-8
CASSLVGETQYF
>.|TRBJ1-1|11|TRBV20-1
CSATMNTEAFF
>few|TRBJ2-3|20|TRBV13
CASSLGQRTSGRGAPDTQYF
>.|TRBJ2-1|15|TRBV5-4
CASSPAPSSGNEQFF
>.|TRBJ1-5|14|TRBV30
CAWGSSMDNQPQHF
>.|TRBJ2-7|21|TRBV1
CTSSQDHLRLARNYQHYEQYF
>.|TRBJ2-1|13|TRBV29-1
CSVRQGGEVEQFF
>.|TRBJ1-2|14|TRBV6-5
CASSYSGGGYGYTF
>.|TRBJ2-7|15|TRBV19
CASSLHRGPIYEQYF
>.|TRBJ1-1|15|TRBV2
CASSEALTVATEAFF
>once|TRBJ2-7|14|TRBV5-6
CASSPQGQTYEQYF
>.|TRBJ1-2|17|TRBV7-8
CASSLFTVRGHNYGYTF
>.|TRBJ2-3|14|TRBV11-1
CASSLGGSTDTQYF
>.|TRBJ1-3|15|TRBV7-2
CASSLILGAGNTIYF
>.|TRBJ2-7|15|TRBV5-3
CARNQGLAEPYEQYF
>.|TRBJ1-6|14|TRBV27
CASGLGQGQSPLHF
>.|TRBJ1-2|14|TRBV24-1
CATSDRTGGFGYTF
>.|TRBJ1-1|15|TRBV28
CASSLPLKMNTEAFF
>.|TRBJ2-7|17|TRBV5-1
CASSPTLTPGSIYEQYF
>.|TRBJ1-5|14|TRBV19
CASSRSRNNQPQHF
>.|TRBJ2-7|13|TRBV7-2
CASSLAGSYEQYF
>.|TRBJ1-6|14|TRBV2
CASSRQGDNSPLHF
>.|TRBJ2-1|17|TRBV19
CASSSPGLAGADNEQFF
>.|TRBJ2-7|14|TRBV7-9
CASSSRQGAYEQYF
>.|TRBJ2-7|13|TRBV6-5
CASISGGSYEQYF
>.|TRBJ1-1|13|TRBV11-3
CASSHDRDGEAFF
>.|TRBJ1-1|13|TRBV20-1
CSASVGQLTEAFF